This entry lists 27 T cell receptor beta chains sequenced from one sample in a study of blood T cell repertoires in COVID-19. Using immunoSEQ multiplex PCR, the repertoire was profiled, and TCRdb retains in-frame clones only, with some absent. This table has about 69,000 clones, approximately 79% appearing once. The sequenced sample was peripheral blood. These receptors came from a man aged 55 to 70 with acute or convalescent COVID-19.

For the CDR3, the DNA is TGTGCCAGCAGCACCCCCGAAGACACCCCCTGGAAACTGTTTTTT. Translated: CASSTPEDTPWKLFF. The rearrangement uses TRBV11-2 and TRBJ1-4; no definite D call. The germline CDR1 and CDR2 sequences are SGHAT and FQNNGV. The CDR3 totals 15 residues. V was trimmed by 5 bases and J by 11 bases, leaving 21 bases between them.

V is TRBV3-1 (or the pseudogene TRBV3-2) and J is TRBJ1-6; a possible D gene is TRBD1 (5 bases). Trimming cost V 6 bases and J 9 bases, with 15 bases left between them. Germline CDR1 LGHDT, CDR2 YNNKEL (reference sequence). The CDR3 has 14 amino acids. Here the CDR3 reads CASSPREVGSPLHF. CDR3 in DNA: TGTGCCAGCAGTCCCAGGGAGGTGGGTTCACCCCTCCACTTT.

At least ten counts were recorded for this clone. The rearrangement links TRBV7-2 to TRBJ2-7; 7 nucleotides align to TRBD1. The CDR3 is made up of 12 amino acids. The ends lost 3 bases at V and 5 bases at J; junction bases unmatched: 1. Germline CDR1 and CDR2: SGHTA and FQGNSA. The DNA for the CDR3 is TGTGCCAGCAGCTTGACAGGGAACGAGCAGTACTTC. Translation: CASSLTGNEQYF.

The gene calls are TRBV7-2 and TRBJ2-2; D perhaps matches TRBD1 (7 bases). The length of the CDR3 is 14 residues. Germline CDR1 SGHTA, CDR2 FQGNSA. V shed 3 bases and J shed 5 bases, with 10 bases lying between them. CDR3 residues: CASSFRGVTGELFF. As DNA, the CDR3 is TGTGCCAGCAGCTTCAGGGGGGTAACCGGGGAGCTGTTTTTT.

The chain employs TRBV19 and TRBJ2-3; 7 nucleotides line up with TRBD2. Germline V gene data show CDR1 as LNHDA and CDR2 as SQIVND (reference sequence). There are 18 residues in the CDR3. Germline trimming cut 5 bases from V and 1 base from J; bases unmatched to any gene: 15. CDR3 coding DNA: TGTGCCAGTAGTGGGCTAGCGGCCTATCCCCGCCGCACAGATACGCAGTATTTT. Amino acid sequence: CASSGLAAYPRRTDTQYF. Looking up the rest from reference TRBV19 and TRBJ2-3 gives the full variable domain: DGGITQSPKYLFRKEGQNVTLSCEQNLNHDAMYWYRQDPGQGLRLIYYSQIVNDFQKGDIAEGYSVSREKKESFPLTVTSAQKNPTAFYLCASSGLAAYPRRTDTQYFGPGTRLTVL.

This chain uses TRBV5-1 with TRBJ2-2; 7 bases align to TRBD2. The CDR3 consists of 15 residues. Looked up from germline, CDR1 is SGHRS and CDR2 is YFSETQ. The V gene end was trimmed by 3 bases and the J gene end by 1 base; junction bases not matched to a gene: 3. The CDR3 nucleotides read TGCGCCAGCAGCTCCCTAGCGGTGAACACCGGGGAGCTGTTTTTT. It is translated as CASSSLAVNTGELFF.

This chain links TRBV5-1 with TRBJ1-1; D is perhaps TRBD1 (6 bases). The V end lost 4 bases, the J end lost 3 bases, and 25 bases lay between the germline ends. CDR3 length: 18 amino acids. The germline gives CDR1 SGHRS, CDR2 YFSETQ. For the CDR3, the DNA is TGCGCCAGCAGCGTGGAGGGGGAAATTTTCGCAGGAGACACTGAAGCTTTCTTT. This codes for CASSVEGEIFAGDTEAFF.

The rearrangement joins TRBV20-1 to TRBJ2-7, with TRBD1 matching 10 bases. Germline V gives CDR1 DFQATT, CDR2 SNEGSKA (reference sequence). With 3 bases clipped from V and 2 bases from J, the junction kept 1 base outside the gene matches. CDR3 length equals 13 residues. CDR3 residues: CSASGTGAYEQYF. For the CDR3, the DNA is TGCAGTGCTAGTGGGACAGGGGCCTACGAGCAGTACTTC.

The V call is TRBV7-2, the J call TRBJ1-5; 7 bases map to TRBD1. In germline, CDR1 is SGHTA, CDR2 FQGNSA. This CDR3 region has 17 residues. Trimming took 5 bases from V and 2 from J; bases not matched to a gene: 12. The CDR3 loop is CASSQRAGGLGNQPQHF. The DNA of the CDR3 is TGTGCCAGCAGCCAAAGAGCAGGGGGGTTAGGCAATCAGCCCCAGCATTTT.

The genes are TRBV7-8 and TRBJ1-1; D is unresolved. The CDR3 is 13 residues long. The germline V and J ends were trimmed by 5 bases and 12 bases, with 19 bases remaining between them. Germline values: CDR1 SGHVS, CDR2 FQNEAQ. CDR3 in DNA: TGTGCCAGCAGCCGAACGGGAAGATACGAATCTTTCTTT. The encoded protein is CASSRTGRYESFF.

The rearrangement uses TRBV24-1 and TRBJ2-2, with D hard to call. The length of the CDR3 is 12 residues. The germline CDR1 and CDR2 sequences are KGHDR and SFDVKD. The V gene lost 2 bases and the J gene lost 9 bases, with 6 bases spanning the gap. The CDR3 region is CATSDSGRELFF. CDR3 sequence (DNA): TGTGCCACCAGTGATTCTGGCAGGGAGCTGTTTTTT.

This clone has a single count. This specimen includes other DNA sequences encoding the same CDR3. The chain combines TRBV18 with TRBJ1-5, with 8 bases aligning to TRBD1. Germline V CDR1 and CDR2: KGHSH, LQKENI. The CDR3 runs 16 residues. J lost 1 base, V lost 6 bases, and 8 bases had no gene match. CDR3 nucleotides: TGTGCCAGCTCCCCAGCCGGGACAGGCAGCAATCAGCCCCAGCATTTT. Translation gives CASSPAGTGSNQPQHF.

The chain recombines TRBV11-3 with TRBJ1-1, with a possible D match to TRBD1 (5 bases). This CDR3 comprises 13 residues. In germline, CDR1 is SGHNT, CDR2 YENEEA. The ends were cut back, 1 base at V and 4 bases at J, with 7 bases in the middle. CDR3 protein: CASSLVTGTEAFF. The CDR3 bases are TGTGCCAGCAGCTTAGTTACAGGCACTGAAGCTTTCTTT.

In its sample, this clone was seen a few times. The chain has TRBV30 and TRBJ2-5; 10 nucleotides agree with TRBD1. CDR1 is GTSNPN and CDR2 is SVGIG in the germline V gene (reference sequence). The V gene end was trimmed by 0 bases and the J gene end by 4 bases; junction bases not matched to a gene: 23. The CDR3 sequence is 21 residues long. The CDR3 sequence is CAWSVWGPGTGENGARETQYF. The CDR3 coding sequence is TGTGCCTGGAGTGTATGGGGCCCCGGGACAGGGGAAAATGGAGCAAGAGAGACCCAGTACTTC. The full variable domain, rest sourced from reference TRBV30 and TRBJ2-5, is SQTIHQWPATLVQPVGSPLSLECTVEGTSNPNLYWYRQAAGRGLQLLFYSVGIGQISSEVPQNLSASRPQDRQFILSSKKLLLSDSGFYLCAWSVWGPGTGENGARETQYFGPGTRLLVL.

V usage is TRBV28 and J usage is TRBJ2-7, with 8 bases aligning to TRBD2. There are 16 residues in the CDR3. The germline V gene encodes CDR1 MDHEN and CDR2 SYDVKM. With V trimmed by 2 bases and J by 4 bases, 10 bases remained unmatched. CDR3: CASSLAPGGGAYEQYF. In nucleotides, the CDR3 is TGTGCCAGCAGTTTAGCCCCGGGAGGGGGGGCTTACGAGCAGTACTTC.

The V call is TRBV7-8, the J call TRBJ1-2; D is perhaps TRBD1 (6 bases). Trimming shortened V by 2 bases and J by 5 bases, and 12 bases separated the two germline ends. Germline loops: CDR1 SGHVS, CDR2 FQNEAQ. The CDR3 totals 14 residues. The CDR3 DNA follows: TGTGCCAGCAGCTTAACAGGGCGAGGGTATGGCTACACCTTC. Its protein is CASSLTGRGYGYTF.

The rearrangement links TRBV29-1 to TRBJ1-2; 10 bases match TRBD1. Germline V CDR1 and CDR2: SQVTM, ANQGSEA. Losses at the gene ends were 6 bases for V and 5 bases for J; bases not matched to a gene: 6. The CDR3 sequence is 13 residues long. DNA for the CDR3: TGCAGCGTAGCCGGGACAGGGGTATATGGCTACACCTTC. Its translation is CSVAGTGVYGYTF.

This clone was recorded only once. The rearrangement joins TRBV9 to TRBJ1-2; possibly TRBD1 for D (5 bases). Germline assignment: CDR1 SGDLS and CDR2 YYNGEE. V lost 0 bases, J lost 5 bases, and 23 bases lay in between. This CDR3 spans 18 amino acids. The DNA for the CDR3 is TGTGCCAGCAGCGTAGTTCGGGACTTTCGTTCGGCGTTTTATGGCTACACCTTC. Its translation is CASSVVRDFRSAFYGYTF.

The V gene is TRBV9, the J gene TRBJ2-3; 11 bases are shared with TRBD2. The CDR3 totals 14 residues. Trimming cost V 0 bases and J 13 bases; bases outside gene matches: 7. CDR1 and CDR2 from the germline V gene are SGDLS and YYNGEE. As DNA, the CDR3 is TGTGCCAGCAGCGTAGAAGGTAGCGGGGGGGCCGAGTATTTT. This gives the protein CASSVEGSGGAEYF.

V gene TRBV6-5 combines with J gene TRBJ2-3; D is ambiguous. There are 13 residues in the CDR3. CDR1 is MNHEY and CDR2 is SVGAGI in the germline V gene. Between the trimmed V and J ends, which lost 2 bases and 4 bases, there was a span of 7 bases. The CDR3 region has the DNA TGTGCCAGCAGTTACGACTCAGCAGATACGCAGTATTTT. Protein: CASSYDSADTQYF.

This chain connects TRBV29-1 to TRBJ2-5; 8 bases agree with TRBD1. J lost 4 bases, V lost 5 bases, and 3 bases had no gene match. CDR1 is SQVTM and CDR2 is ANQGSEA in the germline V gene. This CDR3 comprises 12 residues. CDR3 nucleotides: TGCAGCGTTCGGGGACAGGCAGAGACCCAGTACTTC. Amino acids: CSVRGQAETQYF.

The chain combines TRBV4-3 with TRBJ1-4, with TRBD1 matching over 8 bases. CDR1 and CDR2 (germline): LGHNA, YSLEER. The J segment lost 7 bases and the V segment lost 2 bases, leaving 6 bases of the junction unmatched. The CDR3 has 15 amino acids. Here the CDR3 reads CASSQSDRESEKLFF. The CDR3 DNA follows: TGCGCCAGCAGCCAATCGGACAGGGAGAGTGAAAAACTGTTTTTT.

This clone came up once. CDR3 sequence: CASSTGASYGYTF. The CDR3 DNA sequence: TGTGCCAGCAGCACAGGGGCTAGCTATGGCTACACCTTC. The chain couples TRBV7-9 to TRBJ1-2; 7 positions match TRBD1. Trimming at V came to 5 bases and at J to 4 bases, leaving 4 bases not matched to a gene. CDR3 length equals 13 residues. Germline V lookup: CDR1 SEHNR, CDR2 FQNEAQ (reference sequence).

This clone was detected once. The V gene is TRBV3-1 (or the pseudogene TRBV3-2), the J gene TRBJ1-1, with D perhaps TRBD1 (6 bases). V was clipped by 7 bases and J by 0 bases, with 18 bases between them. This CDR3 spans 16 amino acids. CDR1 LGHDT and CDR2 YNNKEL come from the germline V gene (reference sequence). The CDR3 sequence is CASTLTGGVMNTEAFF. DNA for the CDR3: TGTGCCAGCACCCTGACAGGTGGAGTTATGAACACTGAAGCTTTCTTT.

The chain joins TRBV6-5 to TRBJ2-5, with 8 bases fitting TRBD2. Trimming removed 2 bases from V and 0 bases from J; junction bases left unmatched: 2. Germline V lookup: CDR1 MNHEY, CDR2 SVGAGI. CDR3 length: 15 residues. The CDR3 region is CASSYRLAYQETQYF. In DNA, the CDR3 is TGTGCCAGCAGTTACAGACTAGCGTACCAAGAGACCCAGTACTTC.

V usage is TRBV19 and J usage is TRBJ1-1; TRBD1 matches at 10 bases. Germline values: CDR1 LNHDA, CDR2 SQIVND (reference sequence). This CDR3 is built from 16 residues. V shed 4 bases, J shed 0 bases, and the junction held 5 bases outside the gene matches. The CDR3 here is CASSNRDRGMNTEAFF. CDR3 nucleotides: TGTGCCAGTAGTAACCGGGACAGGGGAATGAACACTGAAGCTTTCTTT.

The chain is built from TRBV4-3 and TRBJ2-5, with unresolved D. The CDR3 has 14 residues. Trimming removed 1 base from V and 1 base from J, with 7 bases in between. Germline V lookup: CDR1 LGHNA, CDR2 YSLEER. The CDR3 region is CASSQGGFQETQYF. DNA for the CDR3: TGCGCCAGCAGCCAAGGAGGTTTCCAAGAGACCCAGTACTTC.